This T cell receptor beta chain was recorded in a study of T-cell reconstitution after alpha-beta-depleted transplantation in children. The V gene's germline CDR1 is SGHAT and CDR2 FQNNGV. V lost 0 bases and J lost 0; bases outside the gene matches: 12. The CDR3 has 19 amino acids. This clonotype was observed at least ten times. Its antigen is undetermined. A TCRbeta library incorporating unique molecular identifiers was prepared. MiXCR, run by TCRdb on the PCR reads, gives a single entry per CDR3 protein. This table has around 17,000 distinct CDR3 sequences, 4.5% to 5.5% appearing once. Study results and limitations: At day 60, the high TCRbeta diversity found in some patients originated from recipient T cells and thymic progenitors that had survived. Counts and diversity of T cells one year after transplant came mostly from newly produced T cells. Several hundred rapidly expanded clones from non-depleted graft cells reportedly supplied alpha-beta T cells about two months post-transplant.

The gene calls are TRBV11-2 and TRBJ1-2; TRBD1 aligns across 8 bases. This receptor was taken from a boy aged 5-17 years with acute lymphoblastic leukemia, due to receive a stem cell transplant. The sequenced sample was PBMCs, obtained before TCRalphabeta/CD19-depleted stem cell transplant. The CDR3 nucleotides are TGTGCCAGCAGCTTAGATAACCTTGTCGGACAGGGAACTAACTATGGCTACACCTTC. This sequence encodes CASSLDNLVGQGTNYGYTF.